These T cell receptor beta chains were read from a single sample in a study of human T cells and chemical hapten exposure. MiXCR was run by TCRdb on the RACE reads, yielding one entry per CDR3 protein. The sample shows fewer than 95,000 distinct CDR3 sequences, about 11% of them seen only once. The sample consisted of whole blood, taken in connection with sensitization to the hapten diphenylcyclopropenone (DPC). These receptors came from a middle-aged man with alopecia areata. Some clones in this sample may be carry-over from other donors' samples. Each CDR3 is given without its conserved first and last residue. The order of the fields is J gene, V gene, CDR3 protein.

>TRBJ2-1|TRBV19
ASSIDRGSSYNEQF
>TRBJ2-3|TRBV20-1
SASSRSVGGPTDTQY
>TRBJ2-7|TRBV29-1
SGMSVGEGEQY
>TRBJ1-5|TRBV10-3
AISDPGRNQPQH
>TRBJ1-5|TRBV3-1
ASSQDGHSNQPQH
>TRBJ2-7|TRBV7-2
ASSFPGLAAYEQY
>TRBJ1-2|TRBV29-1
SAEGQFNGGYT
>TRBJ1-4|TRBV12-3/TRBV12-4
ASSLGVSTNEKLF
>TRBJ1-4|TRBV7-2
ASSLGADPYEKLF
>TRBJ2-2|TRBV7-2
ASSRGTGELF
>TRBJ2-7|TRBV5-1
ASSSDRTSYEQY
>TRBJ2-5|TRBV4-2
ASSQGEGTSGIGETQY
>TRBJ2-2|TRBV9
ASSVSLQGFSTGELF
>TRBJ2-7|TRBV29-1
SVTGTSYEQN
>TRBJ2-1|TRBV28
ASSSRTSGRYNEQF
>TRBJ2-5|TRBV4-2
ASSQDRGRETQY
>TRBJ2-7|TRBV28
ASSFSPGLGALSYEQY
>TRBJ1-1|TRBV12-5
ASGGGVSDTEAF
>TRBJ1-5|TRBV19
ASSKTDRTYSNQPQH
>TRBJ1-3|TRBV6-1
ASRQRVGYSGNTIY
>TRBJ1-1|TRBV27
ASSLAEGTEAF
>TRBJ2-2|TRBV7-9
ASSLLGFTGELF
>TRBJ2-6|TRBV7-6
ASSLEGTASGANVLT
>TRBJ2-3|TRBV20-1
SARTQLAVDTQY
>TRBJ2-5|TRBV11-2
ASSFIRSPQETQY
>TRBJ2-6|TRBV5-1
ASSLGTGQGRFGSGANVLT
>TRBJ2-3|TRBV6-2/TRBV6-3
ASSYREGPDTQY
>TRBJ1-2|TRBV9
ASSVGVNYGYT
>TRBJ2-1|TRBV6-5
ASSTGLYNEQF
>TRBJ1-4|TRBV4-3
ASSQEGRVTANEKLF
>TRBJ2-2|TRBV2
ASGLGSGRVTGELF
>TRBJ1-1|TRBV7-2
ASSLVVSVLGTEAF
>TRBJ2-3|TRBV7-8
ASSLTRTRITDTQY
>TRBJ1-6|TRBV7-9
ASSPAPFNSPLH
>TRBJ1-3|TRBV19
ASKSSGNTIY
>TRBJ1-6|TRBV6-5
ASSYSRGRANSPLH
>TRBJ1-2|TRBV4-3
ASSQANTGVPWGYGYT
>TRBJ2-1|TRBV12-3/TRBV12-4
ASSFQFNNEQF
>TRBJ2-5|TRBV4-2
ASSQDLGETQETQY
>TRBJ1-5|TRBV20-1
SAYTGTGGHQPQH
>TRBJ1-2|TRBV20-1
SAVSMVLQVYYGYT
>TRBJ1-2|TRBV20-1
SASTGTNGYT
>TRBJ2-5|TRBV11-3
ASSSPVIETQY
>TRBJ2-7|TRBV27
ASSSSAWREQY
>TRBJ2-2|TRBV5-4
ASSLSGARAGELF
>TRBJ2-7|TRBV7-9
ASSGPGTVYEQY
>TRBJ2-7|TRBV7-2
ASSVEAAGTYEQY
>TRBJ2-2|TRBV28
ASSFVAGKTGELF
>TRBJ2-6|TRBV2
ASSEWGRGSSGANVLT
>TRBJ2-1|TRBV6-2/TRBV6-3
ASSGGQGRIPEQF
>TRBJ1-4|TRBV20-1
SVSKIDPGQANEKLF
>TRBJ2-3|TRBV5-1
ASSSIGGLGDTQY
>TRBJ1-5|TRBV2
ATRGGRNQPQH